One and the same sample provided the 12 T cell receptor beta chains below, sequenced in a study of T cell responses to AZD1222 COVID-19 vaccine listed by TCRdb under 2021. The time point label, read with the paper, signifies: baseline before first vaccination. Libraries were made using the immunoSEQ multiplex PCR assay. TCRdb limited this immuneACCESS table to in-frame rearrangements with V and J called. A share of clones is missing; checked studies link under half to unresolved V genes, and the rest is unexplained. In this sample the table shows tens of thousands of clones, approximately 80% of which occur a single time. Of the sample, over 6.5% falls within the top ten clones. The source material was peripheral blood, sampled on day 0 of AZD1222 vaccination. These receptors were obtained from an adult in good health.

V gene TRBV19 combines with J gene TRBJ2-1; a possible D gene is TRBD1 (6 bases). Deletions cut 7 bases from V and 2 bases from J, with 12 bases between. CDR3 length: 14 amino acids. Germline V gives CDR1 LNHDA, CDR2 SQIVND (reference sequence). DNA of the CDR3: TGTGCCAGTATCCAGACAGGCCCCTACAATGAGCAGTTCTTC. Amino acids: CASIQTGPYNEQFF.

This chain uses TRBV2 with TRBJ2-3, with TRBD2 identical over 7 bases. The V segment lost 5 bases and the J segment 1 base; nucleotides outside the gene matches: 6. There are 15 residues in the CDR3. Germline V gene data show CDR1 as SNHLY and CDR2 as FYNNEI. The CDR3 DNA is TGTGCCAGCAGTTTTGGACTAGGCGGCACAGATACGCAGTATTTT. Encoded protein: CASSFGLGGTDTQYF.

V gene TRBV28 combines with J gene TRBJ2-1, with 9 bases matching TRBD2. J lost 1 base, V lost 5 bases, and 9 bases had no gene match. Germline V gene data show CDR1 as MDHEN and CDR2 as SYDVKM. This CDR3 has 17 amino acids. The DNA of the CDR3 is TGTGCCAGCAGTATACTAACGGGACTAGCTTCCTACAATGAGCAGTTCTTC. Translated: CASSILTGLASYNEQFF.

This clone showed up just once. The J gene is TRBJ2-7, the V gene TRBV5-1; 8 bases match TRBD1. Germline V gives CDR1 SGHRS, CDR2 YFSETQ. V lost 0 bases, J lost 3 bases, and 5 bases stayed unmatched. CDR3 length: 15 residues. CDR3 residues: CASSLGQGAFYEQYF. CDR3 in DNA: TGCGCCAGCAGCTTGGGGCAGGGGGCTTTCTACGAGCAGTACTTC.

The V and J genes are TRBV24-1 and TRBJ2-1, with TRBD2 matching 9 bases. Germline V lookup: CDR1 KGHDR, CDR2 SFDVKD. Trimming cost V 0 bases and J 9 bases; bases outside gene matches: 8. This CDR3 comprises 16 residues. The CDR3 reads CATSDLRAGGGGEQFF. The CDR3 nucleotides read TGTGCCACCAGTGATTTGCGGGCGGGAGGGGGCGGTGAGCAGTTCTTC.

The V gene is TRBV4-2, the J gene TRBJ2-3; no definite D call. Germline V gene sequence: CDR1 LGHNA, CDR2 YNFKEQ. There are 14 residues in the CDR3. Trimming shortened V by 4 bases and J by 1 base, and 9 bases separated the two germline ends. The CDR3 spells CASSLYSGTDTQYF. For the CDR3, the DNA is TGTGCCAGCAGCCTATACTCAGGCACAGATACGCAGTATTTT.

The V and J genes are TRBV15 and TRBJ1-2, with D hard to call. The V end lost 5 bases, the J end lost 0 bases, and 4 bases lay between the germline ends. The CDR3 sequence is 12 residues long. Per germline, CDR1 LNHNV and CDR2 YYDKDF (reference sequence). The DNA of the CDR3 is TGTGCCACCAGCCTTTCTAACTATGGCTACACCTTC. This sequence encodes CATSLSNYGYTF.

The chain recombines TRBV2 with TRBJ2-1; tentatively, D is TRBD2 (6 bases). The CDR3 is 16 residues long. V was cut by 8 bases and J by 8 bases, with 25 bases left in between. Per the germline V gene, CDR1 is SNHLY and CDR2 is FYNNEI. Here the CDR3 reads CASDEPSGRRRDEQFF. DNA for the CDR3: TGTGCCAGCGATGAACCGAGCGGGCGCCGCCGGGATGAGCAGTTCTTC.

This clone was picked up a small number of times. V usage is TRBV4-1 and J usage is TRBJ1-1; TRBD1 aligns across 8 bases. Trimming at V came to 1 base and at J to 3 bases, leaving 1 base not matched to a gene. Germline CDR1 and CDR2: MGHRA and YSYEKL. CDR3 length: 14 residues. The CDR3 DNA reads TGCGCCAGCAGCCAAGGGACAGGGCACACTGAAGCTTTCTTT. Amino acids: CASSQGTGHTEAFF.

V and J are TRBV9 and TRBJ2-2; 12 bases are shared with TRBD2. CDR1 is SGDLS and CDR2 is YYNGEE in the germline V gene. The CDR3 is 18 residues long. J was trimmed by 0 bases and V by 4 bases; bases with no gene match: 7. CDR3 bases: TGTGCCAGCAGCCACCGACTAGCGGGGGCCTCGAACACCGGGGAGCTGTTTTTT. Protein product: CASSHRLAGASNTGELFF. Drawing the rest from reference TRBV9 and TRBJ2-2, the complete variable domain is DSGVTQTPKHLITATGQRVTLRCSPRSGDLSVYWYQQSLDQGLQFLIQYYNGEERAKGNILERFSAQQFPDLHSELNLSSLELGDSALYFCASSHRLAGASNTGELFFGEGSRLTVL.

The table lists this clone with a count of one. The J gene is TRBJ1-5, the V gene TRBV12-3 or TRBV12-4; 8 positions match TRBD1. The V gene end was trimmed by 3 bases and the J gene end by 7 bases; junction bases not matched to a gene: 2. The CDR3 spans 13 residues. CDR3: CASSLTGEQPQHF. CDR3 nucleotide sequence: TGTGCCAGCAGTTTGACAGGGGAACAGCCCCAGCATTTT.

The gene calls are TRBV28 and TRBJ1-2; D ambiguous. CDR1 and CDR2 (germline): MDHEN, SYDVKM. V lost 3 bases to trimming and J lost 1 base, with 9 bases between them. The CDR3 covers 14 residues. The CDR3 DNA is TGTGCCAGCAGTTTCGCCGGATTTAACTATGGCTACACCTTC. Its protein product is CASSFAGFNYGYTF.